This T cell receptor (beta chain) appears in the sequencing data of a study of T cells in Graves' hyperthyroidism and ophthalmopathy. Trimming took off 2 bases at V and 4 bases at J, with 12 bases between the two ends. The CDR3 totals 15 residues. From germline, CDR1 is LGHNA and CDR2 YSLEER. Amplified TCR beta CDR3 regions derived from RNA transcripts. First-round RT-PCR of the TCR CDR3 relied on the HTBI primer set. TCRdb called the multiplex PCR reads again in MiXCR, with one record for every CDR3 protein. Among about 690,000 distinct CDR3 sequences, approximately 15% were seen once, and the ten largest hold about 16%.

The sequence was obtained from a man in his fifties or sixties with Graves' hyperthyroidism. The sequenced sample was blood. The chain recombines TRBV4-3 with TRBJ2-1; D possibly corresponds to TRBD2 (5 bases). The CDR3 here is CASSQQSGLYNEQFF. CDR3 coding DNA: TGCGCCAGCAGCCAACAAAGCGGCTTATACAATGAGCAGTTCTTC.